A single sample gave rise to the 23 T cell receptor beta chains below, sequenced in a study of OX40 agonist ivuxolimab in advanced cancers. Sequenced by immunoSEQ multiplex PCR; TCRdb stores in-frame clones only, minus some. The table shows tens of thousands of clones, with 70% to 90% occurring only once. Sequencing was performed on CD4+ or CD8+ T cells sorted from blood, taken in a trial of the OX40 agonist ivuxolimab. These receptors were collected from an adult with an advanced solid tumor such as melanoma, head and neck, liver or kidney cancer.

This clone appeared a single time. Here the CDR3 DNA reads TGTGCCAGCAGCCCCGACAGAATAATGAACACTGAAGCTTTCTTT. Amino acid sequence: CASSPDRIMNTEAFF. This chain links TRBV5-3 with TRBJ1-1; TRBD1 is a possible D gene (5 bases). TRBV5-3 carries the ORF label, with uncertain function. V was clipped by 8 bases and J by 0 bases, with 17 bases between them. This CDR3 is built from 15 residues.

The chain uses TRBV18 and TRBJ2-7, with 7 bases aligning to TRBD1. The CDR3 extends over 13 amino acids. CDR1 is KGHSH and CDR2 is LQKENI in the germline V gene. V dropped 3 bases and J dropped 3; count of bases not matched to a gene: 2. The CDR3 coding sequence is TGTGCCAGCTCACCGGGACAGAACTACGAGCAGTACTTC. Translating gives CASSPGQNYEQYF.

The gene calls are TRBV28 and TRBJ2-7; D may correspond to TRBD1 or TRBD2 (5 bases each). V lost 5 bases and J 1 base, leaving 18 bases between the germline ends. This CDR3 has 16 residues. Looked up from germline, CDR1 is MDHEN and CDR2 is SYDVKM. The CDR3 here is CASSQMGGTDSYEQYF. The CDR3 region has the DNA TGTGCCAGCAGTCAGATGGGTGGGACGGATTCCTACGAGCAGTACTTC.

The CDR3 DNA follows: TGTGCCATCGACCCTACCGGGACAGGGGACTATGGCTACACCTTC. Protein product: CAIDPTGTGDYGYTF. The genes are TRBV10-3 and TRBJ1-2, with TRBD1 matching 10 bases. The germline gives CDR1 ENHRY, CDR2 SYGVKD. Losses at the gene ends were 8 bases for V and 3 bases for J; bases not matched to a gene: 9. The CDR3 runs 15 residues.

This clone appeared once. This chain uses TRBV7-9 with TRBJ2-5; 8 bases agree with TRBD2. Trimming took 2 bases from V and 4 from J; bases not matched to a gene: 12. Germline V gene data show CDR1 as SEHNR and CDR2 as FQNEAQ (reference sequence). The CDR3 spans 17 residues. The CDR3, as DNA: TGTGCCAGCAGCTTATGGCTAGCGGGTTCGGGTGGAGAGACCCAGTACTTC. This codes for CASSLWLAGSGGETQYF. Full variable domain (outside the CDR3, taken from reference TRBV7-9 and TRBJ2-5): DTGVSQNPRHKITKRGQNVTFRCDPISEHNRLYWYRQTLGQGPEFLTYFQNEAQLEKSRLLSDRFSAERPKGSFSTLEIQRTEQGDSAMYLCASSLWLAGSGGETQYFGPGTRLLVL.

This chain connects TRBV5-6 to TRBJ1-6; TRBD1 aligns across 8 bases. This CDR3 is built from 15 residues. V shed 2 bases and J 10 bases; nucleotides not matched to a gene: 8. CDR1 SGHDT and CDR2 YYEEEE come from the germline V gene. The CDR3 bases are TGTGCCAGCAGCTTTAATCCAGGGGGCATCTCACCCCTCCACTTT. Residues: CASSFNPGGISPLHF.

This clone has just one count. The V gene is TRBV7-2, the J gene TRBJ2-3; 8 bases line up with TRBD1. The CDR3 length is 16 residues. CDR1 is SGHTA, CDR2 FQGNSA, per germline. Trimming took 5 bases from V and 2 from J; bases not matched to a gene: 9. CDR3: CASSPRGQATTDTQYF. In DNA form, the CDR3 reads TGTGCCAGCAGCCCTCGGGGACAGGCTACCACAGATACGCAGTATTTT.

This rearrangement joins TRBV30 to TRBJ2-7, with D uncertain. In germline, CDR1 is GTSNPN, CDR2 SVGIG (reference sequence). The CDR3 length is 11 residues. Trimming took off 3 bases at V and 6 bases at J, with 9 bases between the two ends. The DNA for the CDR3 is TGTGCCTGGAGAATCGATCGCGAGCAGTACTTC. It specifies CAWRIDREQYF.

The chain combines TRBV18 with TRBJ2-7; 8 nucleotides agree with TRBD2. With V trimmed by 3 bases and J by 1 base, 5 bases remained unmatched. Germline V gives CDR1 KGHSH, CDR2 LQKENI. CDR3 length: 15 amino acids. The CDR3 sequence: CASSPTAGGSYEQYF. The CDR3 DNA reads as TGTGCCAGCTCACCCACGGCGGGAGGATCCTACGAGCAGTACTTC.

This clone was observed a single time. The rearrangement links TRBV6-5 to TRBJ2-1, with 8 bases aligning to TRBD2. Germline values: CDR1 MNHEY, CDR2 SVGAGI. CDR3 size: 15 residues. V was pared by 7 bases and J by 5 bases, with 10 bases of the junction left unmatched. CDR3 nucleotide sequence: TGTGCCAGCAAGCGGGAGTTTCTTTTTAACAATGAGCAGTTCTTC. Its translation: CASKREFLFNNEQFF.

The chain employs TRBV5-1 and TRBJ2-3; maybe TRBD1 (6 bases). The CDR3 contains 14 residues. V was shortened by 3 bases and J by 3 bases, with 11 bases between the two germline ends. Germline V gene sequence: CDR1 SGHRS, CDR2 YFSETQ. Here the CDR3 reads CASSSQGGTDTQYF. The CDR3 DNA is TGCGCCAGCAGCTCACAGGGTGGGACAGATACGCAGTATTTT.

The V call is TRBV7-2, the J call TRBJ2-3, with D unclear. The CDR3 consists of 14 residues. Germline V gives CDR1 SGHTA, CDR2 FQGNSA. V shed 2 bases and J shed 0 bases, with 6 bases lying between them. The CDR3 is CASSLSSSTDTQYF. The CDR3 DNA sequence: TGTGCCAGCAGCTTATCGTCTAGCACAGATACGCAGTATTTT.

V usage is TRBV11-2 and J usage is TRBJ2-2, with D perhaps TRBD2 (6 bases). The germline CDR1 and CDR2 sequences are SGHAT and FQNNGV. V gave up 3 bases and J gave up 1 base, with 15 bases separating them. This CDR3 is built from 17 residues. CDR3 DNA sequence: TGTGCCAGCAGCTTCGCCGGGGGAGTACTGAACACCGGGGAGCTGTTTTTT. This encodes CASSFAGGVLNTGELFF.

V and J are TRBV11-1 and TRBJ1-2; TRBD1 might be the D (5 bases). The CDR3 totals 13 residues. Per germline, CDR1 SGHAT and CDR2 FQDESV (reference sequence). The ends were cut back, 1 base at V and 3 bases at J, with 6 bases in the middle. The CDR3 here is CASSLETDYGYTF. Here the CDR3 DNA reads TGTGCCAGCAGCTTAGAGACAGACTATGGCTACACCTTC.

The chain carries TRBV7-3 and TRBJ1-5, with D possibly matching TRBD1 (5 bases). The CDR3 is made up of 12 amino acids. Germline loops: CDR1 SGHTA, CDR2 FQGTGA. Trimming removed 4 bases from V and 10 bases from J, with 11 bases in between. CDR3 sequence reads: CASSCRQSPQHF. Written as DNA, the CDR3 is TGTGCCAGCAGCTGCCGACAGTCCCCCCAGCATTTT. The variable domain in full, with the rest retrieved from reference TRBV7-3 and TRBJ1-5, is GAGVSQTPSNKVTEKGKYVELRCDPISGHTALYWYRQSLGQGPEFLIYFQGTGAADDSGLPNDRFFAVRPEGSVSTLKIQRTERGDSAVYLCASSCRQSPQHFGDGTRLSIL.

J is TRBJ1-2 and V is TRBV19, with TRBD1 as a possible D gene (6 bases). CDR1 is LNHDA and CDR2 is SQIVND in the germline V gene (reference sequence). V lost 4 bases to trimming and J lost 7 bases, with 16 bases between them. The CDR3 loop spans 14 amino acids. The DNA of the CDR3 is TGTGCCAGTAGTACACTACAGGGAACCTCTGGCTACACCTTC. This encodes CASSTLQGTSGYTF.

The CDR3 DNA reads TGTGCCAGCAGTTTAATCCGGAGGGGGACCGGGGAGCTGTTTTTT. This gives the protein CASSLIRRGTGELFF. J is TRBJ2-2 and V is TRBV28; D may correspond to TRBD1 or TRBD2 (6 bases each). Trimming removed 2 bases from V and 5 bases from J, with 12 bases in between. The CDR3 extends over 15 amino acids. CDR1 and CDR2 (germline): MDHEN, SYDVKM. Filled out from reference TRBV28 and TRBJ2-2, the complete variable domain reads DVKVTQSSRYLVKRTGEKVFLECVQDMDHENMFWYRQDPGLGLRLIYFSYDVKMKEKGDIPEGYSVSREKKERFSLILESASTNQTSMYLCASSLIRRGTGELFFGEGSRLTVL.

This clone showed up just once. An end of the junction does not agree with germline; a read error may underlie this. The CDR3, as DNA: TGCAGCGTTAAGGGGGCAGTGAATACTGAAGCTTTCTTT. Translated, it gives CSVKGAVNTEAFF. The chain combines TRBV29-1 with TRBJ1-1, with 7 bases aligning to TRBD1. CDR1 and CDR2 from the germline V gene are SQVTM and ANQGSEA. The CDR3 is 13 amino acids.

The chain recombines TRBV5-1 with TRBJ1-2; no clear D. The CDR3 is 15 residues long. Germline lookup yields CDR1 SGHRS and CDR2 YFSETQ. With 5 bases removed from V and 4 bases from J, the gap between germline ends came to 18 bases. The CDR3 coding sequence is TGCGCCAGCAGTGCCGGAGCCTCGGGGTTCTATGGCTACACCTTC. Amino acid sequence: CASSAGASGFYGYTF.

This chain links TRBV7-9 with TRBJ2-2; D may be TRBD2 (5 bases). V lost 10 bases and J lost 6, with 9 bases in between. Germline loops: CDR1 SEHNR, CDR2 FQNEAQ (reference sequence). The CDR3 has 11 amino acids. CDR3 nucleotides: TGTGCCACCCCTAGCCCCGGGGAGCTGTTTTTT. Protein product: CATPSPGELFF.

The count of this clone is one. The rearrangement uses TRBV27 and TRBJ2-1; TRBD2 matches at 7 bases. This CDR3 contains 15 residues. Trimming took 8 bases from V and 10 from J; bases not matched to a gene: 17. Germline CDR1 is MNHEY and CDR2 is SMNVEV (reference sequence). The chain's CDR3 is CASGSSRLATIEQFF. The DNA of the CDR3 is TGTGCCAGCGGATCCTCCCGACTAGCAACTATAGAGCAGTTCTTC.

The rearrangement uses TRBV19 and TRBJ2-1; D is uncertain. There are 14 residues in the CDR3. V shed 10 bases and J shed 0 bases, with 13 bases lying between them. Looked up from germline, CDR1 is LNHDA and CDR2 is SQIVND (reference sequence). The CDR3 is CATSRAYSYNEQFF. The CDR3 region has the DNA TGTGCCACCTCAAGGGCGTACTCCTACAATGAGCAGTTCTTC.

The chain recombines TRBV7-7 with TRBJ2-1; 7 nucleotides agree with TRBD1. This CDR3 spans 13 amino acids. Trimming took 6 bases from V and 9 from J; bases not matched to a gene: 8. Germline CDR1 and CDR2: SSHAT and FNYEAQ (reference sequence). In DNA form, the CDR3 reads TGTGCCAGCAGTCGACAGGGATCGACTGAGCAGTTCTTC. Its protein product is CASSRQGSTEQFF.